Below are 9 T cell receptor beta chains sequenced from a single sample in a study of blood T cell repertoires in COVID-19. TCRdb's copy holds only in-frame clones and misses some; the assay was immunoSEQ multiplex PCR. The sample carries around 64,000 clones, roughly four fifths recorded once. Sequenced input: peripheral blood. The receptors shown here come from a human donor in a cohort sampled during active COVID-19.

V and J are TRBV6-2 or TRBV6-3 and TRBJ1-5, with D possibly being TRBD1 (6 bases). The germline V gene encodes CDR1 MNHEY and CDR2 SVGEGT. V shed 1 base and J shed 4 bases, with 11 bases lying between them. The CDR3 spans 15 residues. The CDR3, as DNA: TGTGCCAGCAGTTACTTCAGGGGCGGTAATCAGCCCCAGCATTTT. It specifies CASSYFRGGNQPQHF.

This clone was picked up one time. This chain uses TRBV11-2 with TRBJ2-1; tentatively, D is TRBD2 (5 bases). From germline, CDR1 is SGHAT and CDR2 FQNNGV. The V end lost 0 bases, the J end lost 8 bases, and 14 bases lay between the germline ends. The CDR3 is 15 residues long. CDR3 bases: TGTGCCAGCAGCTTAGATGGCGGCGCGGGCGATGAGCAGTTCTTC. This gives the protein CASSLDGGAGDEQFF.

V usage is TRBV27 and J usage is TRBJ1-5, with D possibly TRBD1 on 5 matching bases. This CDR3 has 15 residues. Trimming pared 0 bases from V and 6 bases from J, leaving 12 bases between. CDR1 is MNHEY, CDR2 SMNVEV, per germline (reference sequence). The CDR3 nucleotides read TGTGCCAGCAGTTTATCGGGGGGAAGTGGTCAGCCCCAGCATTTT. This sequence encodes CASSLSGGSGQPQHF.

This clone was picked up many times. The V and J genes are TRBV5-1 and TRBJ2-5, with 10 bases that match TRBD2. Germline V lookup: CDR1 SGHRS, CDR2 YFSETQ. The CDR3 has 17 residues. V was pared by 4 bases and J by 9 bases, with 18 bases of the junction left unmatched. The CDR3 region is CASSLADEPSGGVPQYF. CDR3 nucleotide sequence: TGCGCCAGCAGCCTCGCTGACGAACCCAGCGGGGGGGTGCCCCAGTACTTC.

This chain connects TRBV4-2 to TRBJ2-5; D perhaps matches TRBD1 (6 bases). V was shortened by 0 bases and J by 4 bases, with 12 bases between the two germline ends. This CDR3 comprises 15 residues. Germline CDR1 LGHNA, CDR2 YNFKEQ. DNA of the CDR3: TGTGCCAGCAGCCAAGACCACGGCAGGGGAGAGACCCAGTACTTC. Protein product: CASSQDHGRGETQYF.

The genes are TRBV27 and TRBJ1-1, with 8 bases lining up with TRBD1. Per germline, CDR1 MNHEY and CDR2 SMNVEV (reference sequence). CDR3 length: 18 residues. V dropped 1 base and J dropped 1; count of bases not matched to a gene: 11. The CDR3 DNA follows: TGTGCCAGCAGTTTATGGGGGCAGGGGGCAGGTGGGAACACTGAAGCTTTCTTT. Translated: CASSLWGQGAGGNTEAFF.

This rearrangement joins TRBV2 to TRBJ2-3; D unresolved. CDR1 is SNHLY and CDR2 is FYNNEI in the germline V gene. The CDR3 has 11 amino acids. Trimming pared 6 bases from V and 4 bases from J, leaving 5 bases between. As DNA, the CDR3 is TGTGCCAGCAGCCTTTCAGATACGCAGTATTTT. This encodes CASSLSDTQYF.

The chain's CDR3 is CAWSEGFGQTQYF. CDR3 DNA sequence: TGTGCCTGGAGTGAGGGGTTCGGGCAGACCCAGTACTTC. The V call is TRBV30, the J call TRBJ2-5, with D tentatively TRBD1 (5 bases). V shed 1 base and J shed 6 bases, with 12 bases lying between them. The CDR3 extends over 13 amino acids. Germline loops: CDR1 GTSNPN, CDR2 SVGIG (reference sequence).

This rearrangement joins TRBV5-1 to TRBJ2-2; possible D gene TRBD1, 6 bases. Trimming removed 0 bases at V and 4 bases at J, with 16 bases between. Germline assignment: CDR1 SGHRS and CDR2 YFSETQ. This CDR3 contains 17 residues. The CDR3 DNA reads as TGCGCCAGCAGCTTGGTAGCAGGGGACCGTTCCACCGGGGAGCTGTTTTTT. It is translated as CASSLVAGDRSTGELFF.